This TCR beta chain stems from a study of T cell responses to AZD1222 COVID-19 vaccine. TCRdb's copy holds only in-frame clones and misses some; the assay was immunoSEQ multiplex PCR. The repertoire holds some 150,000 clones, 70% to 90% seen once, with about 4.9% in the top ten. With V trimmed by 5 bases and J by 4 bases, 5 bases remained unmatched. CDR1 and CDR2 (germline): LNHDA, SQIVND (reference sequence). The CDR3 is 15 residues long. Study-wide results and limits: White British people made up most donors, females outnumbered males, and clonal diversity was possibly underestimated. Reports say nearly half of spike-specific TCRs go after unmutated variant regions. Dominant at 160-218 and 743-854, vaccine-associated CD4 TCRs also spanned spike. Recipients of AZD1222 seropositive at baseline numbered only 5 or 6.

On this clone: Its antigen is unknown.

Specimen: peripheral blood, collected 28 days after the second dose of the MenACWY control vaccine. The clonotype was recovered from an adult who received the MenACWY meningococcal vaccine as a control. The chain carries TRBV19 and TRBJ2-7, with 13 bases identical to TRBD2. CDR3 nucleotide sequence: TGTGCCAGTAGTGAAACTAGCGGGAGGGTGTACGAGCAGTACTTC. It codes for CASSETSGRVYEQYF. Using reference TRBV19 and TRBJ2-7 for the parts outside the CDR3, the full variable domain is DGGITQSPKYLFRKEGQNVTLSCEQNLNHDAMYWYRQDPGQGLRLIYYSQIVNDFQKGDIAEGYSVSREKKESFPLTVTSAQKNPTAFYLCASSETSGRVYEQYFGPGTRLTVT.